Sequencing of this T cell receptor (beta chain) was carried out in a study of OX40 agonist ivuxolimab in advanced cancers. The CDR3 has 19 residues. Germline V gives CDR1 MDHEN, CDR2 SYDVKM. Trimming left V 4 bases short and J 4 bases short, with 27 bases between. Assay: immunoSEQ multiplex PCR; the TCRdb copy retains only in-frame clones and omits some. The sample lists tens of thousands of clones, roughly four fifths occurring once. Sample: CD4+ or CD8+ T cells sorted from blood, taken in a trial of the OX40 agonist ivuxolimab. This clonotype was obtained from an adult with an advanced solid tumor such as melanoma, head and neck, liver or kidney cancer. The V and J genes are TRBV28 and TRBJ2-3, with D possibly TRBD1 on 5 matching bases. CDR3 sequence (DNA): TGTGCCAGCAGTTCCTTCAACACCAGGACAATCGTGTGGGCAGATACGCAGTATTTT. Translation gives CASSSFNTRTIVWADTQYF.